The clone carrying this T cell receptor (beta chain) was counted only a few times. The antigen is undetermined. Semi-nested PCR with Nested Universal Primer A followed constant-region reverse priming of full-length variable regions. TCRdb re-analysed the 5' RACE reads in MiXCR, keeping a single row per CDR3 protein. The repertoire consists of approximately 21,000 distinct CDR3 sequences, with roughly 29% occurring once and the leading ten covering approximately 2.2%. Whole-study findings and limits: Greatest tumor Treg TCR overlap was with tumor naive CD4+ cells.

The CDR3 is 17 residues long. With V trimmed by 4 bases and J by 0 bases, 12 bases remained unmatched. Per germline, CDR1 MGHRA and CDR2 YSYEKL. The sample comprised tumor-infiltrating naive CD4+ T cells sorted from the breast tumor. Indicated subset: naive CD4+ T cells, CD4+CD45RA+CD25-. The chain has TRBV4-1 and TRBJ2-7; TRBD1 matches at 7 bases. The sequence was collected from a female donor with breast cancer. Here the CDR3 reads CASSLDRSGLISYEQYF. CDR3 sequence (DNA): TGCGCCAGCAGCCTGGACAGGTCAGGCCTAATCTCCTACGAGCAGTACTTC.